The rows below give T cell receptor beta chains drawn from one sample of a study of beta chain features in type 1 diabetes. Sequencing was performed with immunoSEQ multiplex PCR; in TCRdb, only in-frame clones are kept and a portion is missing. The profile shows some 300,000 clones, roughly 8% of them singletons. The sequenced material came from central memory CD4+ T cells from blood. These receptors all come from a woman aged 18 to 35 in good health. The CDR3 runs from the conserved cysteine through the conserved F or W. A D gene is named only where the DNA matches it firmly. The size entry is marked missing in some rows and otherwise reads once, few, many or a size class.

cdr3_aa | cdr3_nt | d_call | v_call | clone_size | j_call
CASSSGSGRADETQYF | TGTGCCAGCAGCTCGGGGAGCGGGAGGGCGGATGAGACCCAGTACTTC | TRBD2 | TRBV7-9 | - | TRBJ2-5
CASSTGDRDTDTQYF | TGTGCCAGCAGTACGGGGGACCGAGATACAGATACGCAGTATTTT | - | TRBV6-5 | few | TRBJ2-3
CASDRETQYF | TGTGCCAGCGATCGGGAGACCCAGTACTTC | - | TRBV2 | - | TRBJ2-5
CASTNRGRPNTGELFF | TGTGCCAGTACCAACCGGGGCAGGCCGAACACCGGGGAGCTGTTTTTT | - | TRBV19 | - | TRBJ2-2
CASSPGANQPQHF | TGTGCCAGCAGCCCAGGGGCCAATCAGCCCCAGCATTTT | - | TRBV7-3 | - | TRBJ1-5
CASSSVLPPRNQPQHF | TGTGCCAGTAGCTCAGTATTGCCCCCTAGGAATCAGCCCCAGCATTTT | - | TRBV19 | - | TRBJ1-5
CASSLGGTVQNYGYTF | TGTGCCAGCAGCTTAGGCGGGACAGTACAAAACTATGGCTACACCTTC | TRBD1 | TRBV7-2 | few | TRBJ1-2
CSGRTGTGELFF | TGCAGCGGAAGGACAGGAACCGGGGAGCTGTTTTTT | TRBD1 | TRBV29-1 | many | TRBJ2-2
CASSPTRGSDGYTF | TGTGCCAGCAGCCCCACGAGGGGGTCCGATGGCTACACCTTC | - | TRBV7-8 | - | TRBJ1-2
CASSLTWDRDEKLFF | TGTGCCAGCAGCTTGACCTGGGACAGGGATGAAAAACTGTTTTTT | TRBD1 | TRBV5-6 | many | TRBJ1-4
CASSLEDYNSPLHF | TGTGCCAGCAGCTTAGAGGACTATAATTCACCCCTCCACTTT | - | TRBV5-4 | few | TRBJ1-6
CASSQNRGDTEAFF | TGTGCCAGCTCCCAAAACAGGGGTGACACTGAAGCTTTCTTT | TRBD1 | TRBV18 | - | TRBJ1-1
CASSSRGFPMNTEAFF | TGTGCCAGCAGTTCTAGAGGATTTCCTATGAACACTGAAGCTTTCTTT | - | TRBV6-5 | - | TRBJ1-1
CASSLGIPGTSDTDTQYF | TGTGCCAGCAGCTTAGGAATTCCCGGGACTAGCGACACAGATACGCAGTATTTT | TRBD2 | TRBV7-2 | - | TRBJ2-3
CATSSRRDRGRGGYTF | TGTGCCACCAGCAGTCGCCGGGACAGGGGGCGAGGTGGCTACACCTTC | TRBD1 | TRBV15 | - | TRBJ1-2
CASSRGDSSYNEQFF | TGTGCCAGCAGCCGCGGAGACTCATCCTACAATGAGCAGTTCTTC | - | TRBV5-8 | few | TRBJ2-1
CASSLGTSGYTF | TGCGCCAGCAGCTTAGGGACTAGCGGCTACACCTTC | - | TRBV4-1 | many | TRBJ1-2
CASLEDNGGMAQHF | TGTGCCAGCCTAGAGGATAACGGAGGAATGGCCCAGCATTTT | - | TRBV2 | - | TRBJ1-5
CASRVGFTGANVLTF | TGTGCCAGCAGAGTGGGGTTTACTGGGGCCAACGTCCTGACTTTC | - | TRBV5-6 | many | TRBJ2-6
CASGDRGQGTQYF | TGTGCCAGCGGTGACAGGGGGCAGGGTACGCAGTATTTT | TRBD1 | TRBV9 | - | TRBJ2-3
CASSSDRKAPEAFF | TGTGCCAGCAGCTCCGACAGGAAAGCCCCTGAAGCTTTCTTT | - | TRBV7-2 | - | TRBJ1-1
CATSRAKWSTGELFF | TGTGCCACCAGCAGAGCGAAGTGGAGCACCGGGGAGCTGTTTTTT | - | TRBV15 | few | TRBJ2-2
CASSTAGTSEGETQYF | TGTGCCAGCAGCACCGCCGGGACTAGCGAAGGAGAGACCCAGTACTTC | TRBD2 | TRBV7-2 | few | TRBJ2-5
CASSQFKANYGYTF | TGTGCCAGCAGCCAATTCAAGGCGAACTATGGCTACACCTTC | - | TRBV14 | few | TRBJ1-2
CASSDFRQDRGNEQFF | TGTGCCAGCAGTGACTTCCGACAGGACAGGGGCAATGAGCAGTTCTTC | TRBD1 | TRBV5-6 | - | TRBJ2-1
CASSLSFNRGTDTQYF | TGTGCCAGCAGCTTGTCTTTTAACCGGGGAACAGATACGCAGTATTTT | - | TRBV5-5 | few | TRBJ2-3
CASSRTGANTGELFF | TGTGCCAGCAGTCGTACAGGTGCGAACACCGGGGAGCTGTTTTTT | - | TRBV9 | - | TRBJ2-2
CASMLRFGANVLTF | TGCGCCAGCATGTTAAGGTTCGGGGCCAACGTCCTGACTTTC | - | TRBV5-1 | few | TRBJ2-6
CASSLDRGANYGYTF | TGTGCCAGCTCCCTCGACAGGGGAGCTAACTATGGCTACACCTTC | TRBD1 | TRBV18 | - | TRBJ1-2
CASSRTRAAYEQYF | TGTGCCAGTAGTAGGACTAGGGCGGCCTACGAGCAGTACTTC | TRBD2 | TRBV19 | few | TRBJ2-7
CASSQEGTGGTNTQYF | TGCGCCAGCAGCCAAGAAGGGACAGGGGGCACGAATACGCAGTATTTT | TRBD1 | TRBV4-1 | - | TRBJ2-3
CASSLMVVDEQYF | TGTGCCAGCAGCTTGATGGTTGTGGACGAGCAGTACTTC | - | TRBV5-4 | - | TRBJ2-7
CASSLGGTANKVYGYTF | TGCGCCAGCAGCTTGGGAGGGACAGCCAATAAAGTGTACGGCTACACCTTC | TRBD1 | TRBV5-1 | many | TRBJ1-2
CASSEGGTPKPQHF | TGTGCCAGCAGTGAAGGAGGGACTCCAAAGCCCCAGCATTTT | - | TRBV2 | - | TRBJ1-5
CASTEDRDSPLHF | TGTGCCAGCACTGAGGACAGAGATTCACCCCTCCACTTT | - | TRBV6-6 | few | TRBJ1-6
CASSQAPGLDYNEQFF | TGCGCCAGCAGCCAAGCGCCGGGACTAGATTACAATGAGCAGTTCTTC | TRBD2 | TRBV4-3 | - | TRBJ2-1
CASSVRGTGGDYEQYF | TGTGCCAGCAGCGTACGGGGGACAGGGGGAGATTACGAGCAGTACTTC | TRBD1 | TRBV9 | - | TRBJ2-7
CASTYGGQGGQETQYF | TGTGCCAGCACCTATGGGGGCCAGGGGGGACAAGAGACCCAGTACTTC | - | TRBV28 | few | TRBJ2-5
CASSQGSGETQYF | TGTGCCAGCAGCCAGGGGTCGGGAGAGACCCAGTACTTC | - | TRBV4-2 | - | TRBJ2-5
CATRRESNNEQFF | TGTGCCACTAGGAGAGAGTCAAACAATGAGCAGTTCTTC | - | TRBV10-3 | few | TRBJ2-1
CASSGAAGVQETQYF | TGTGCCAGCAGCGGTGCCGCGGGGGTCCAAGAGACCCAGTACTTC | TRBD2 | TRBV7-7 | few | TRBJ2-5
CASGTDKAKNIQYF | TGTGCCAGCGGGACAGACAAAGCCAAAAACATTCAGTACTTC | TRBD1 | TRBV6-4 | few | TRBJ2-4
CASSQIGGHGANVLTF | TGCGCCAGCAGCCAGATAGGGGGGCATGGGGCCAACGTCCTGACTTTC | - | TRBV4-3 | few | TRBJ2-6
CASKSSVGSFYNEQFF | TGTGCCAGCAAATCTAGCGTGGGGAGTTTTTACAATGAGCAGTTCTTC | - | TRBV7-8 | - | TRBJ2-1
CASRLTGGRDEQFF | TGTGCCAGCCGACTGACAGGGGGAAGGGATGAGCAGTTCTTC | TRBD1 | TRBV18 | - | TRBJ2-1
CSAVDPIGQYF | TGCAGTGCTGTAGACCCCATCGGGCAGTATTTT | - | TRBV20-1 | few | TRBJ2-3
CASSFGLGFGGYTF | TGTGCCAGCAGTTTTGGGTTGGGGTTTGGTGGCTACACCTTC | - | TRBV28 | few | TRBJ1-2
CASSPKGLSLEQYF | TGTGCCAGCAGCCCCAAGGGGCTCAGTCTCGAGCAGTACTTC | - | TRBV7-2 | - | TRBJ2-7
CASSPRPDRVTEAFF | TGTGCCAGCAGCCCAAGACCGGACAGGGTCACTGAAGCTTTCTTT | TRBD1 | TRBV14 | few | TRBJ1-1
CASTKNTGELFF | TGTGCCAGCACCAAAAACACCGGGGAGCTGTTTTTT | - | TRBV4-2 | - | TRBJ2-2